The 27 T cell receptor beta chains given below trace back to one sample, sequenced in a study of CD8 T cells in ankylosing spondylitis. TCRdb reprocessed the 5' RACE reads via MiXCR and lists one record per CDR3 protein. The profile shows 250,000 or so distinct CDR3 sequences, 24% of them singletons. What was sequenced was blood, either unsorted or a sorted T cell fraction (not recorded which). The receptors were sampled from a male donor with ankylosing spondylitis or in good health (not recorded which).

This clonotype was counted at least ten times. The V and J genes are TRBV27 and TRBJ2-2; 7 bases agree with TRBD1. The CDR3 loop spans 14 amino acids. Germline CDR1 is MNHEY and CDR2 is SMNVEV (reference sequence). V was clipped by 6 bases and J by 6 bases; unmatched bases: 7. The CDR3 loop reads CASSRQGVAGELFF. DNA of the CDR3: TGTGCCAGCAGCCGGCAGGGGGTAGCCGGGGAGCTGTTTTTT.

The chain recombines TRBV7-2 with TRBJ2-1, with 7 bases identical to TRBD2. Germline CDR1 is SGHTA and CDR2 is FQGNSA. The CDR3 has 13 amino acids. V trimming: 6 bases; J trimming: 6 bases; junction bases outside the gene matches: 5. CDR3 residues: CASRSGGSNEQFF. CDR3 nucleotides: TGTGCCAGCAGGTCGGGGGGAAGCAATGAGCAGTTCTTC.

At least ten counts were recorded for this clonotype. V is TRBV20-1 and J is TRBJ2-5, with D unclear. Trimming left V 0 bases short and J 5 bases short, with 7 bases between. The CDR3 totals 12 residues. Germline V CDR1 and CDR2: DFQATT, SNEGSKA (reference sequence). The CDR3 loop reads CSARDTGETQYF. CDR3 bases: TGCAGTGCTAGAGACACCGGGGAGACCCAGTACTTC.

This chain joins TRBV7-2 and TRBJ2-1; TRBD2 matches 8 bases. V trimming: 2 bases; J trimming: 12 bases; junction bases outside the gene matches: 12. This CDR3 is built from 15 residues. CDR1 is SGHTA, CDR2 FQGNSA, per germline. The CDR3 reads CASSLTLLVAGRQFF. The CDR3 nucleotides read TGTGCCAGCAGCTTAACTCTCCTCGTAGCGGGGAGGCAGTTCTTC.

This clonotype was observed a handful of times. V usage is TRBV24-1 and J usage is TRBJ2-5; D gene ambiguous. Germline V gene sequence: CDR1 KGHDR, CDR2 SFDVKD. The V and J ends lost 7 bases and 1 base respectively, with 9 bases between them. The length of the CDR3 is 13 residues. The CDR3 DNA reads as TGTGCCACCAGAGATAACGCCCAAGAGACCCAGTACTTC. Its protein product is CATRDNAQETQYF.

V gene TRBV7-3 combines with J gene TRBJ2-5; 10 positions match TRBD2. V shed 5 bases and J 2 bases; nucleotides not matched to a gene: 5. Germline loops: CDR1 SGHTA, CDR2 FQGTGA. This CDR3 spans 15 amino acids. The CDR3 DNA reads as TGTGCCAGCAGCCTCAATAGCGGGGGGCAAGAGACCCAGTACTTC. It yields the protein CASSLNSGGQETQYF.

This clonotype was counted a few times. The rearrangement links TRBV12-3 or TRBV12-4 to TRBJ2-5, with 9 positions matching TRBD2. Trimming removed 1 base from V and 5 bases from J; junction bases left unmatched: 8. The CDR3 spans 16 residues. As DNA, the CDR3 is TGTGCCAGCAGTTTAGGTCGCGGGGGGGCCTGGGAGACCCAGTACTTC. Its translation is CASSLGRGGAWETQYF.

This chain uses TRBV12-3 or TRBV12-4 with TRBJ2-5; D possibly uses TRBD1 or TRBD2 (5 bases each). V lost 4 bases, J lost 2 bases, and 8 bases lay in between. This CDR3 has 13 amino acids. In DNA form, the CDR3 reads TGTGCCAGCAGTTGGGACCGGCAAGAGACCCAGTACTTC. Translated, it gives CASSWDRQETQYF.

The chain joins TRBV28 to TRBJ2-1, with 8 nucleotides matching TRBD2. The germline CDR1 and CDR2 sequences are MDHEN and SYDVKM. The CDR3 is 16 amino acids. Losses at the gene ends were 6 bases for V and 0 bases for J; bases not matched to a gene: 7. As DNA, the CDR3 is TGTGCCAGCAGGAAAGGGGGACTAGGCTCCTACAATGAGCAGTTCTTC. Translated, it gives CASRKGGLGSYNEQFF.

This chain links TRBV12-3 or TRBV12-4 with TRBJ2-5; tentatively, D is TRBD1 (6 bases). V gave up 3 bases and J gave up 1 base, with 9 bases separating them. CDR3 length: 14 residues. As DNA, the CDR3 is TGTGCCAGCAGTTTCAACAGGGTCCAAGAGACCCAGTACTTC. The encoded protein is CASSFNRVQETQYF.

This clonotype was seen more than once but under ten times. This rearrangement joins TRBV10-3 to TRBJ2-3; D remains unclear. Per the germline V gene, CDR1 is ENHRY and CDR2 is SYGVKD. The length of the CDR3 is 15 residues. Trimming left V 7 bases short and J 2 bases short, with 16 bases between. In DNA form, the CDR3 reads TGTGCCATCAAAAGAGACGGTTATCTCACAGATACGCAGTATTTT. Its translation is CAIKRDGYLTDTQYF.

Many counts were recorded for this clonotype. The V gene is TRBV20-1, the J gene TRBJ1-1, with a weak D call TRBD1 (5 bases). The V and J ends lost 2 bases and 1 base respectively, with 17 bases between them. CDR3 length equals 16 residues. Germline V lookup: CDR1 DFQATT, CDR2 SNEGSKA (reference sequence). The CDR3 protein is CSARPRGGPENTEAFF. The CDR3 bases are TGCAGTGCTAGACCGCGCGGGGGACCCGAGAACACTGAAGCTTTCTTT.

V and J are TRBV30 and TRBJ1-6; 7 nucleotides align to TRBD1. Germline trimming cut 2 bases from V and 6 bases from J; bases unmatched to any gene: 7. The CDR3 length is 15 residues. CDR1 GTSNPN and CDR2 SVGIG come from the germline V gene (reference sequence). In DNA, the CDR3 is TGTGCCTGGAGTAGACAGGGAGGAGGTAATTCACCCCTCCACTTT. Its translation is CAWSRQGGGNSPLHF.

This clonotype showed up many times. The chain employs TRBV20-1 and TRBJ2-7; maybe TRBD1 (6 bases). This CDR3 has 14 amino acids. In germline, CDR1 is DFQATT, CDR2 SNEGSKA (reference sequence). Between the trimmed V and J ends, which lost 2 bases and 2 bases, there was a span of 13 bases. The CDR3 DNA follows: TGCAGTGCTAGACGTAGGGACAACCCCTACGAGCAGTACTTC. Its translation is CSARRRDNPYEQYF.

This clonotype was counted at least ten times. The V and J genes are TRBV7-8 and TRBJ1-2, with TRBD1 matching 7 bases. Germline trimming cut 5 bases from V and 4 bases from J; bases unmatched to any gene: 10. Germline CDR1 SGHVS, CDR2 FQNEAQ. The CDR3 is 15 residues long. For the CDR3, the DNA is TGTGCCAGCAGCATCGGGACAGCCCGGGGCTATGGCTACACCTTC. Amino acids: CASSIGTARGYGYTF.

This clonotype was observed many times. The chain is built from TRBV5-1 and TRBJ2-1, with a tentative D call TRBD2 (5 bases). Germline V gives CDR1 SGHRS, CDR2 YFSETQ. V was trimmed by 0 bases and J by 4 bases, leaving 14 bases between them. The length of the CDR3 is 16 residues. The CDR3 DNA reads TGCGCCAGCAGCTTGGCCCTGGTAGCGAGATACAATGAGCAGTTCTTC. Its translation: CASSLALVARYNEQFF.

This clonotype turned up a few times. The chain joins TRBV6-1 to TRBJ2-7; 8 nucleotides match TRBD1. The V gene end was trimmed by 5 bases and the J gene end by 2 bases; junction bases not matched to a gene: 5. Germline assignment: CDR1 MNHNS and CDR2 SASEGT. The CDR3 runs 14 residues. CDR3 region: CASSKGQGTYEQYF. The CDR3 DNA is TGTGCCAGCAGTAAAGGACAGGGAACCTACGAGCAGTACTTC.

The rearrangement joins TRBV20-1 to TRBJ1-2, with D possibly TRBD1 on 5 matching bases. The CDR3 length is 14 residues. V lost 1 base to trimming and J lost 3 bases, with 12 bases between them. From germline, CDR1 is DFQATT and CDR2 SNEGSKA (reference sequence). Here the CDR3 reads CSARVGRGDYGYTF. DNA for the CDR3: TGCAGTGCTAGAGTTGGGAGAGGGGACTATGGCTACACCTTC.

The rearrangement uses TRBV2 and TRBJ1-1; D possibly corresponds to TRBD1 (5 bases). The CDR3 runs 16 residues. Trimming took 1 base from V and 3 from J, leaving 15 bases between them. In germline, CDR1 is SNHLY, CDR2 FYNNEI. CDR3 sequence reads: CASSEVVPQGDTEAFF. CDR3 in DNA: TGTGCCAGCAGTGAAGTGGTGCCCCAGGGTGACACTGAAGCTTTCTTT.

This clonotype was observed a handful of times. The rearrangement uses TRBV10-3 and TRBJ2-5; 14 nucleotides match TRBD2. The CDR3 length is 16 residues. Germline V CDR1 and CDR2: ENHRY, SYGVKD. With 3 bases clipped from V and 5 bases from J, the junction kept 5 bases outside the gene matches. The CDR3 nucleotides read TGTGCCATCAGTGACGGACTAGCGGGGGGATTTGAGACCCAGTACTTC. It specifies CAISDGLAGGFETQYF.

This clonotype was detected many times. This chain connects TRBV20-1 to TRBJ2-1, with D perhaps TRBD2 (5 bases). This CDR3 has 15 amino acids. Germline CDR1 and CDR2: DFQATT and SNEGSKA (reference sequence). Trimming pared 0 bases from V and 2 bases from J, leaving 11 bases between. The CDR3 sequence is CSARDGSGTYNEQFF. The CDR3 DNA reads TGCAGTGCTAGAGATGGGAGCGGTACCTACAATGAGCAGTTCTTC.

The rearrangement uses TRBV20-1 and TRBJ2-5; TRBD1 matches 9 bases. CDR3 length equals 14 residues. Germline CDR1 is DFQATT and CDR2 is SNEGSKA (reference sequence). V lost 5 bases to trimming and J lost 4 bases; unmatched junction nucleotides: 8. The CDR3 sequence is CSAGRQGGSETQYF. CDR3 DNA: TGCAGTGCTGGAAGACAGGGGGGATCAGAGACCCAGTACTTC.

Details on this clonotype: A clone one base away is much larger, so this may be a read error. This chain links TRBV20-1 with TRBJ1-6, with 8 bases matching TRBD1. This CDR3 region has 13 residues. Germline CDR1 and CDR2: DFQATT and SNEGSKA (reference sequence). The CDR3 DNA is TGCAGTGTTAGAGGACAGGGCCACTCACCCCTCCACTTT. This encodes CSVRGQGHSPLHF.

As concerns this clonotype: This sequence may be a read error, since a much larger clone differs from it by one base. V usage is TRBV12-3 or TRBV12-4 and J usage is TRBJ2-3; maybe TRBD2 (6 bases). This CDR3 is 15 amino acids long. V was clipped by 5 bases and J by 0 bases, with 12 bases between them. The DNA of the CDR3 is TGTGCCAGCAGTGTCGGGGAGGCCAGCACAGATACGCAGTATTTT. Its translation: CASSVGEASTDTQYF.

This clonotype occurred a few times. V usage is TRBV4-2 and J usage is TRBJ2-1; perhaps TRBD1 as D (6 bases). The CDR3 has 16 residues. V shed 6 bases and J shed 0 bases, with 15 bases lying between them. Germline V CDR1 and CDR2: LGHNA, YNFKEQ. CDR3 region: CASRSWGPSSYNEQFF. The DNA of the CDR3 is TGTGCCAGCAGGTCGTGGGGGCCTAGCTCCTACAATGAGCAGTTCTTC.

This chain links TRBV2 with TRBJ2-3, with D unresolved. The CDR3 runs to 13 residues. V dropped 8 bases and J dropped 2 bases, with 11 bases sitting between them. CDR1 is SNHLY, CDR2 FYNNEI, per germline. CDR3 nucleotide sequence: TGTGCCAGCCCGCCGGGTACCACAGATACGCAGTATTTT. Protein product: CASPPGTTDTQYF.

This clonotype was detected many times. V usage is TRBV12-3 or TRBV12-4 and J usage is TRBJ2-2; 9 bases are a match to TRBD2. J was trimmed by 0 bases and V by 6 bases; bases with no gene match: 8. This CDR3 region has 17 residues. In DNA form, the CDR3 reads TGTGCCAGCAGCCCCCGTAGCGGGGGCCCGAACACCGGGGAGCTGTTTTTT. The encoded protein is CASSPRSGGPNTGELFF.